This TCR beta chain came from a study of blood T cell repertoires in COVID-19. The CDR3 is made up of 13 amino acids. Germline V gives CDR1 SGHRS, CDR2 YFSETQ. The trim removed 4 bases at V and 7 bases at J, leaving 5 bases unmatched. This clone was seen once. The data were produced by immunoSEQ multiplex PCR, yet TCRdb's version contains in-frame clones alone and is incomplete. This sample yields 150,000 or so clones, of which about nine tenths are seen a single time; roughly 1.4% belongs to the top ten. Sequenced input: peripheral blood. The chain has TRBV5-1 and TRBJ2-1; 7 nucleotides line up with TRBD1. The TCR sequence derives from a woman in her fifties or sixties with acute or convalescent COVID-19. In nucleotides, the CDR3 is TGCGCCAGCAGCACGACAGGGATGAATGAGCAGTTCTTC. It specifies CASSTTGMNEQFF.